One and the same sample provided the 18 T cell receptor beta chains below, sequenced in a study of T cell repertoires in aging, cancer and after chemotherapy. A mixed TRB-A/B primer pool amplified rearranged TRB by multiplex touch-down PCR. Each CDR3 protein is one row after TCRdb ran MiXCR on the multiplex PCR reads. In the table there are approximately 11,000 distinct CDR3 sequences, over 25% of which are singletons. The template was genomic DNA from peripheral blood, not RNA. Sample: blood. All receptors come from a human donor in good health. The donor label of this sample is uncertain.

This chain uses TRBV30 with TRBJ1-6, with no clear D. V shed 3 bases and J shed 0 bases, with 12 bases lying between them. In germline, CDR1 is GTSNPN, CDR2 SVGIG (reference sequence). This CDR3 spans 16 amino acids. The chain's CDR3 is CAWSASILSYNSPLHF. For the CDR3, the DNA is TGTGCCTGGAGCGCGTCTATTCTCTCCTATAATTCACCCCTCCACTTT.

This clonotype is medium-sized within its sample. This chain joins TRBV7-2 and TRBJ2-3, with D possibly being TRBD2 (6 bases). The CDR3 spans 15 residues. Trimming cost V 1 base and J 0 bases, with 8 bases left between them. Germline CDR1 reads SGHTA; CDR2 reads FQGNSA. The CDR3 spells CASSLGGDSTDTQYF. In DNA form, the CDR3 reads TGTGCCAGCAGCTTAGGGGGGGACAGCACAGATACGCAGTATTTT.

By share, this clonotype counts as medium-sized (0.01 to 0.1%). This chain links TRBV27 with TRBJ2-3; 8 bases fit TRBD1. Trimming took 7 bases from V and 9 from J; bases not matched to a gene: 9. Germline V gene lookup returns CDR1 MNHEY and CDR2 SMNVEV (reference sequence). The CDR3 covers 13 residues. CDR3 protein: CASTGGPGGTQYF. DNA of the CDR3: TGTGCCAGCACAGGGGGCCCCGGGGGCACGCAGTATTTT.

This chain joins TRBV5-1 and TRBJ2-5, with D perhaps matching TRBD1 or TRBD2 (6 bases each). The CDR3 consists of 16 residues. The V gene lost 5 bases and the J gene lost 2 bases, with 19 bases spanning the gap. From germline, CDR1 is SGHRS and CDR2 YFSETQ. The CDR3 spells CASRPEGGVRQETQYF. DNA for the CDR3: TGCGCCAGCAGACCAGAGGGGGGAGTTCGACAAGAGACCCAGTACTTC.

By share, this clonotype counts as medium-sized (0.01 to 0.1%). This chain links TRBV6-1 with TRBJ2-5; TRBD1 matches 11 bases. The CDR3 length is 15 residues. With V trimmed by 1 base and J by 5 bases, 3 bases remained unmatched. Germline V gene lookup returns CDR1 MNHNS and CDR2 SASEGT. CDR3 nucleotide sequence: TGTGCCAGCAGTGAAGGGGGACAGGGGGGGGAGACCCAGTACTTC. It encodes CASSEGGQGGETQYF.

The J gene is TRBJ1-4, the V gene TRBV18; a weak D match, TRBD1 (5 bases). The CDR3 totals 17 residues. CDR1 and CDR2 (germline): KGHSH, LQKENI. V was clipped by 1 base and J by 5 bases, with 17 bases between them. The CDR3 sequence: CASSPQKDSGLNEKLFF. CDR3 in DNA: TGTGCCAGCTCACCACAAAAAGATTCGGGACTAAATGAAAAACTGTTTTTT.

This clonotype appeared a few times. The chain combines TRBV6-5 with TRBJ1-6; D uncertain. The germline V and J ends were trimmed by 5 bases and 7 bases, with 9 bases remaining between them. Germline V gene lookup returns CDR1 MNHEY and CDR2 SVGAGI. The CDR3 covers 13 residues. As DNA, the CDR3 is TGTGCCAGCAGTCGGAATGTCAATTCACCCCTCCACTTT. Protein sequence: CASSRNVNSPLHF.

To note about this clonotype: The conserved final phenylalanine or tryptophan is absent from the CDR3, which likely points to a read error. The chain has TRBV6-1 and TRBJ1-2, with D unresolved. From germline, CDR1 is MNHNS and CDR2 SASEGT. The CDR3 contains 13 residues. The CDR3 region is CARSERANYGYTL. The DNA of the CDR3 is TGTGCCAGAAGTGAACGGGCTAACTATGGCTACACCTTA.

This chain uses TRBV27 with TRBJ2-3; D call uncertain. The CDR3 loop spans 14 amino acids. The germline CDR1 and CDR2 sequences are MNHEY and SMNVEV (reference sequence). Trimming took 6 bases from V and 0 from J, leaving 10 bases between them. CDR3 amino acids: CASSLTYSTDTQYF. Written as DNA, the CDR3 is TGTGCCAGCAGCCTAACCTATAGCACAGATACGCAGTATTTT.

V usage is TRBV19 and J usage is TRBJ2-5; 9 positions agree with TRBD1. V shed 5 bases and J 2 bases; nucleotides not matched to a gene: 12. This CDR3 is built from 17 residues. Germline CDR1 LNHDA, CDR2 SQIVND (reference sequence). CDR3 sequence (DNA): TGTGCCAGTAGTGAATCCAGGGGGACAGGGCGGCAAGAGACCCAGTACTTC. The encoded protein is CASSESRGTGRQETQYF.

J is TRBJ2-5 and V is TRBV18, with a tentative D call TRBD1 (6 bases). Trimming left V 6 bases short and J 2 bases short, with 16 bases between. Germline V gene data show CDR1 as KGHSH and CDR2 as LQKENI. This CDR3 spans 15 amino acids. CDR3 residues: CASSPIGQGQETQYF. CDR3 DNA: TGTGCCAGCTCCCCGATAGGGCAGGGGCAAGAGACCCAGTACTTC.

The chain is built from TRBV27 and TRBJ2-7; 9 bases are a match to TRBD1. Germline CDR1 is MNHEY and CDR2 is SMNVEV (reference sequence). V was pared by 6 bases and J by 5 bases, with 14 bases of the junction left unmatched. The CDR3 has 16 residues. Here the CDR3 DNA reads TGTGCCAGCAGCATGTATCCGGGACAGGGAGCCAACGAGCAGTACTTC. It codes for CASSMYPGQGANEQYF.

The chain joins TRBV6-4 to TRBJ2-3; 9 bases line up with TRBD1. The germline gives CDR1 MRHNA, CDR2 SNTAGT. The CDR3 runs to 14 residues. V dropped 5 bases and J dropped 1; count of bases not matched to a gene: 1. The DNA for the CDR3 is TGTGCCAGCAGTAGGACAGGGGGCACAGATACGCAGTATTTT. Its protein product is CASSRTGGTDTQYF.

V usage is TRBV28 and J usage is TRBJ2-1, with D perhaps matching TRBD2 (5 bases). This CDR3 contains 15 residues. Germline V gene sequence: CDR1 MDHEN, CDR2 SYDVKM. Trimming shortened V by 3 bases and J by 4 bases, and 13 bases separated the two germline ends. The CDR3 loop is CASSLGGLGYNEQFF. The CDR3 region has the DNA TGTGCCAGCAGTTTGGGCGGGTTGGGTTACAATGAGCAGTTCTTC.

This clonotype was seen only a few times. J is TRBJ2-7 and V is TRBV5-7, with D perhaps matching TRBD2 (6 bases). TRBV5-7 is classed as an ORF, of uncertain function. CDR3 length: 13 amino acids. Trimming pared 4 bases from V and 2 bases from J, leaving 10 bases between. CDR3 residues: CASSPGVPYEQYF. CDR3 nucleotide sequence: TGTGCCAGCAGCCCGGGAGTACCCTACGAGCAGTACTTC.

In its sample, this clonotype was seen a few times. The chain's CDR3 is CAIGAGAADTQYF. CDR3 sequence (DNA): TGTGCCATCGGAGCGGGGGCGGCAGATACGCAGTATTTT. This chain uses TRBV10-3 with TRBJ2-3, with 8 positions matching TRBD2. The CDR3 is made up of 13 amino acids. V was pared by 8 bases and J by 4 bases, with 5 bases of the junction left unmatched. Germline V CDR1 and CDR2: ENHRY, SYGVKD.

This clonotype ranks as medium-sized. The V and J genes are TRBV6-5 and TRBJ1-2; a possible D gene is TRBD1 (6 bases). CDR1 and CDR2 (germline): MNHEY, SVGAGI. V was shortened by 6 bases and J by 4 bases, with 12 bases between the two germline ends. The CDR3 runs to 13 residues. Here the CDR3 DNA reads TGTGCCAGCAGCCACAGGGACGGCTATGGCTACACCTTC. Residues: CASSHRDGYGYTF.

This clonotype was counted between two and nine times. The gene calls are TRBV19 and TRBJ1-1, with TRBD1 matching 9 bases. The CDR3 has 14 residues. The V gene end was trimmed by 7 bases and the J gene end by 6 bases; junction bases not matched to a gene: 9. CDR1 is LNHDA and CDR2 is SQIVND in the germline V gene (reference sequence). The CDR3 loop reads CASTAVRDRAEAFF. For the CDR3, the DNA is TGTGCCAGTACCGCAGTCAGGGACAGGGCTGAAGCTTTCTTT.